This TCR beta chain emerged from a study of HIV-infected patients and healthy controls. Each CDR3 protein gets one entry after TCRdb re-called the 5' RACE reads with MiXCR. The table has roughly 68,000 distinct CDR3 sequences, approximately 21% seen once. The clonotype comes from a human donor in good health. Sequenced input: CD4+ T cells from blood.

CDR3 protein: CASSSGGAGGADTQYF. The CDR3 DNA reads as TGCGCCAGCAGCTCCGGGGGGGCAGGTGGAGCAGATACGCAGTATTTT. This chain links TRBV5-1 with TRBJ2-3, with 8 bases aligning to TRBD2. Germline lookup yields CDR1 SGHRS and CDR2 YFSETQ. J lost 4 bases, V lost 3 bases, and 10 bases had no gene match. This CDR3 contains 16 residues.